This TCR beta chain was observed in a study of T cell responses to AZD1222 COVID-19 vaccine. Study-wide findings and caveats: Across spike, vaccine-associated CD4 TCRs were found, dominant at 160-218 and 743-854.

The assay was immunoSEQ multiplex PCR, and TCRdb's table has in-frame clones only and misses some. Found here are some 140,000 clones, roughly 90% of them singletons; the top ten hold 2.5% to 4%. Germline values: CDR1 SGHAT, CDR2 FQNNGV. The ends lost 5 bases at V and 3 bases at J; junction bases unmatched: 6. This CDR3 has 16 amino acids. In the case of this clone: Its matching antigen is unknown.

The TCR sequence derives from an adult in good health. This chain uses TRBV11-2 with TRBJ2-1; 11 positions match TRBD1. The sample consisted of peripheral blood, taken on day 0 of AZD1222 vaccination. The CDR3 DNA reads as TGTGCCAGCAGCCATACCGGGACAGGGGGCTACAATGAGCAGTTCTTC. Its translation: CASSHTGTGGYNEQFF.